This T cell receptor (beta chain) was retrieved from a study of blood T cell repertoires in COVID-19. This clone was picked up one time. Deletions cut 2 bases from V and 4 bases from J, with 9 bases between. CDR1 and CDR2 from the germline V gene are MNHNS and SASEGT. This CDR3 has 14 amino acids. Measured with immunoSEQ multiplex PCR; TCRdb has only the in-frame clones, and not every one. The sample consists of around 250,000 clones, approximately 85% of them appearing once. The specimen sequenced was peripheral blood. The sequence came from a woman over 75 with COVID-19, enrolled during active disease. V gene TRBV6-1 combines with J gene TRBJ1-5; possible D gene TRBD1, 6 bases. Here the CDR3 DNA reads TGTGCCAGCAGTGAAAGGGGGTTGAATCAGCCCCAGCATTTT. Its protein is CASSERGLNQPQHF.